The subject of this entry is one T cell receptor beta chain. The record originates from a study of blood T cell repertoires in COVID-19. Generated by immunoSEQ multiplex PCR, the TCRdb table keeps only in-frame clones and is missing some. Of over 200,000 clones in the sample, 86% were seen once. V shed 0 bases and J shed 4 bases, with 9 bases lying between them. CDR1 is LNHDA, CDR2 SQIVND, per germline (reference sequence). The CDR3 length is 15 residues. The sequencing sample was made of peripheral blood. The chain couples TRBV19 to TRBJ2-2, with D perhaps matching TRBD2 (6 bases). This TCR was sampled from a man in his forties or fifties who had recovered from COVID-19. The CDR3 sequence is CASSIDRGITGELFF. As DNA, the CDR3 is TGTGCCAGTAGTATAGATCGCGGGATCACCGGGGAGCTGTTTTTT.